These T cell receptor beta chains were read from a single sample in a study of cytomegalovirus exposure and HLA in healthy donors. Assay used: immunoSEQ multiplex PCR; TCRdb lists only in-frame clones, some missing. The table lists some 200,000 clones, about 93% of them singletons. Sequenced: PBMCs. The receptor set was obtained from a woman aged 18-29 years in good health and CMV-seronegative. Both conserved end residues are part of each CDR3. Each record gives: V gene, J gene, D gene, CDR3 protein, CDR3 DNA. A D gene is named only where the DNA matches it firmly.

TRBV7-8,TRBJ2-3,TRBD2,CASSLGLAGGPTDTQYF,TGTGCCAGCAGCTTAGGGCTAGCGGGAGGGCCAACCGATACGCAGTATTTT
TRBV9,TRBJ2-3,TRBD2,CASSVSGSRTDTQYF,TGTGCCAGCAGCGTCAGCGGGAGTCGCACAGATACGCAGTATTTT
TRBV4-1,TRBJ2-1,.,CASSQDSATLGLDLYNEQFF,TGCGCCAGCAGCCAAGATTCCGCCACCCTCGGACTTGACCTATACAATGAGCAGTTCTTC
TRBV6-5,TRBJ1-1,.,CASSRPDTGTEAFF,TGTGCCAGCTCGAGACCTGACACGGGGACTGAAGCTTTCTTT
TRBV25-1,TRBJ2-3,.,CASSESWAPTDTQYF,TGTGCCAGCAGTGAATCATGGGCCCCCACAGATACGCAGTATTTT
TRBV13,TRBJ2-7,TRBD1,CASSPGTAYEQYF,TGTGCCAGCAGCCCCGGGACAGCCTACGAGCAGTACTTC
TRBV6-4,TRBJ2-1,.,CASSVEASDWDEQFF,TGTGCCAGCAGTGTCGAGGCCTCCGATTGGGATGAGCAGTTCTTC
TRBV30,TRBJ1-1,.,CAWSVRGPRDTEAFF,TGTGCCTGGAGTGTACGAGGGCCGCGGGACACTGAAGCTTTCTTT
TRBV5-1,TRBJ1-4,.,CASSLGGTNEKLFF,TGCGCCAGCAGCTTGGGGGGCACTAATGAAAAACTGTTTTTT
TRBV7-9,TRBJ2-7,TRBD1,CASSPSSGQAYLLNYEQYF,TGTGCCAGCAGCCCGTCCTCGGGACAGGCCTACCTTTTAAACTACGAGCAGTACTTC
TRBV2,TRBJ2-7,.,CASRRTVGSYEQYF,TGTGCCAGCAGGCGGACAGTGGGGTCCTACGAGCAGTACTTC
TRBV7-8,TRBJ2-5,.,CASSFSRGKETQYF,TGTGCCAGCAGCTTTAGCCGCGGGAAAGAGACCCAGTACTTC
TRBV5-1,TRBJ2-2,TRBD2,CASSLDGSGAGELFF,TGCGCCAGCAGCTTGGATGGTAGCGGGGCCGGGGAGCTGTTTTTT
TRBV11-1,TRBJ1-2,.,CASRGPYGYTF,TGTGCATCACGCGGGCCGTATGGCTACACCTTC
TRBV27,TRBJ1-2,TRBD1,CASSLTGNYGYTF,TGTGCCAGCAGTTTGACAGGGAACTATGGCTACACCTTC
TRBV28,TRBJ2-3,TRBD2,CASGNSGNTDTQYF,TGTGCCAGCGGGAATAGCGGGAACACAGATACGCAGTATTTT
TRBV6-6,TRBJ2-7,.,CASSRPPQASYEQYF,TGTGCCAGCAGCCGACCCCCACAGGCCTCCTACGAGCAGTACTTC